This TCR beta chain was observed in a study of patients and donors after allogeneic stem cell transplantation. TCRdb reprocessed the RT-PCR reads via MiXCR and lists one record per CDR3 protein. Among hundreds of thousands of distinct CDR3 sequences listed, about a sixth were seen once. The receptor's source is a human donor who was either an allogeneic HSCT recipient or a stem cell or donor lymphocyte infusion donor (not recorded which). It is not recorded whose cells these are; they may come from a transplant donor. Sequenced input: blood, either unsorted or a sorted T cell fraction (not recorded which).

The CDR3 DNA sequence: TGTGCCAGCAGCTTAACTAGCGGGAGAAAGGCCGGGGAGCTGTTTTTT. Amino acid sequence: CASSLTSGRKAGELFF. V and J are TRBV7-6 and TRBJ2-2, with TRBD2 matching over 11 bases. CDR1 and CDR2 (germline): SGHVS, FNYEAQ. V was clipped by 2 bases and J by 6 bases; unmatched bases: 5. The CDR3 has 16 amino acids.